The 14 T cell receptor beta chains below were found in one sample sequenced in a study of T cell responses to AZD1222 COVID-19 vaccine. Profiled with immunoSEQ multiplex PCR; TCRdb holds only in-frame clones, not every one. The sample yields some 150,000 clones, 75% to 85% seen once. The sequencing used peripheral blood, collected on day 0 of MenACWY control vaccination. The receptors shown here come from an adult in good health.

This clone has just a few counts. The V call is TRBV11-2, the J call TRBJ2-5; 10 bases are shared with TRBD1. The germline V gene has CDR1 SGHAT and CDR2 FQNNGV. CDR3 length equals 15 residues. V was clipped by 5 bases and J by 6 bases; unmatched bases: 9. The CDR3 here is CASSPGTGAVKTQYF. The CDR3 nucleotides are TGTGCCAGCAGCCCGGGGACAGGGGCTGTGAAGACCCAGTACTTC.

CDR3: CASSVQWGGSDEQFF. The DNA for the CDR3 is TGTGCCAGCAGCGTTCAGTGGGGGGGCTCTGATGAGCAGTTCTTC. The chain couples TRBV9 to TRBJ2-1, with a weak D call TRBD2 (7 bases). The CDR3 covers 15 residues. Germline CDR1 is SGDLS and CDR2 is YYNGEE. V lost 2 bases and J lost 8, with 17 bases in between. Drawing the rest from reference TRBV9 and TRBJ2-1, the complete variable domain is DSGVTQTPKHLITATGQRVTLRCSPRSGDLSVYWYQQSLDQGLQFLIQYYNGEERAKGNILERFSAQQFPDLHSELNLSSLELGDSALYFCASSVQWGGSDEQFFGPGTRLTVL.

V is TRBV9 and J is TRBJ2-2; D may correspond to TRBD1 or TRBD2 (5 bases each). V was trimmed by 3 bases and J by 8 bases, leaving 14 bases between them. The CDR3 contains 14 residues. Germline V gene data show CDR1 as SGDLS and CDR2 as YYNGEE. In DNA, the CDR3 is TGTGCCAGCAGCGAGGGACCCCCAGCTGGGGAGCTGTTTTTT. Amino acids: CASSEGPPAGELFF.

This chain's CDR3 is CASSQGESNQPQHF. The CDR3 DNA sequence: TGTGCCAGCAGTCAAGGGGAGAGCAATCAGCCCCAGCATTTT. This rearrangement joins TRBV2 to TRBJ1-5; maybe TRBD1 (5 bases). Looked up from germline, CDR1 is SNHLY and CDR2 is FYNNEI. Trimming cost V 5 bases and J 1 base, with 9 bases left between them. This CDR3 has 14 amino acids.

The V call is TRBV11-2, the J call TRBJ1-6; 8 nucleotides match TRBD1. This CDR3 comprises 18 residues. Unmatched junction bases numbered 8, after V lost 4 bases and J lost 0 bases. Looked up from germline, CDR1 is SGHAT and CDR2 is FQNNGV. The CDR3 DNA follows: TGTGCCAGCAGCTCCCCCGGGACAGGCAGCTCCTATAATTCACCCCTCCACTTT. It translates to CASSSPGTGSSYNSPLHF.

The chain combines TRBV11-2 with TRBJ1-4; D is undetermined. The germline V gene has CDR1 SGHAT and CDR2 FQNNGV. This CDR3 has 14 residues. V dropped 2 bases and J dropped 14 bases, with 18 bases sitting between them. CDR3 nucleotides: TGTGCCAGCAGCTTAATCGTCAAGGGCTCCGAGCTGTTTTTT. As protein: CASSLIVKGSELFF.

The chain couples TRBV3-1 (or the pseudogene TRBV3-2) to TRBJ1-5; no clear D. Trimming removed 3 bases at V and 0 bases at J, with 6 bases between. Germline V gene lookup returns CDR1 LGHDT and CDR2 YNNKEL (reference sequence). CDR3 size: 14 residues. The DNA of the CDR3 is TGTGCCAGCAGCCAGGGTACTAGCAATCAGCCCCAGCATTTT. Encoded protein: CASSQGTSNQPQHF.

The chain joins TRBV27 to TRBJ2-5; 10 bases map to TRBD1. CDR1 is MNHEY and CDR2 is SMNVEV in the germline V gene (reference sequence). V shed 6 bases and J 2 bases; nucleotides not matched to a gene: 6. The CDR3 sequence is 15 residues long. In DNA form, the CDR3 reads TGTGCCAGCAGCCCCGGGACAGGGGTTCAAGAGACCCAGTACTTC. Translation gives CASSPGTGVQETQYF.

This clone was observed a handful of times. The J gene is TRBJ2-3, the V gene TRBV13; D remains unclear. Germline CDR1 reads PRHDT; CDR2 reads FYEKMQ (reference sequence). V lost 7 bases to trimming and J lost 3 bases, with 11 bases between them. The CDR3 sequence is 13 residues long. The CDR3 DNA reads TGTGCCAGCACCTACCTGGGAACAGATACGCAGTATTTT. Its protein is CASTYLGTDTQYF.

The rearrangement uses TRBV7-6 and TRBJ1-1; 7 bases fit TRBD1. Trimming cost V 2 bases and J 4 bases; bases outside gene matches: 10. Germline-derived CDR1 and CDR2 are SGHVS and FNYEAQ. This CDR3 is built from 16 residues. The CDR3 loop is CASSLRGGGDGTEAFF. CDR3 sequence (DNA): TGTGCCAGCAGCTTACGAGGGGGCGGGGATGGCACTGAAGCTTTCTTT.

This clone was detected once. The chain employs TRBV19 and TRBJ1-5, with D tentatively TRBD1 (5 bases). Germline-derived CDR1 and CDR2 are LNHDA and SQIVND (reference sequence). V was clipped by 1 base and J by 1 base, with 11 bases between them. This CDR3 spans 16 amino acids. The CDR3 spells CASSIGQGRSNQPQHF. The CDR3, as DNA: TGTGCCAGTAGTATAGGGCAGGGTCGAAGCAATCAGCCCCAGCATTTT.

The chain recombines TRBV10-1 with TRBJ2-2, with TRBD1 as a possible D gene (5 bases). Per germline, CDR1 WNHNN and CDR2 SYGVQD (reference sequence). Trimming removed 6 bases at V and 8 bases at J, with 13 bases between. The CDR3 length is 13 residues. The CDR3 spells CASRKDTSGELFF. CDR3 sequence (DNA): TGCGCCAGCAGAAAGGACACCTCGGGGGAGCTGTTTTTT.

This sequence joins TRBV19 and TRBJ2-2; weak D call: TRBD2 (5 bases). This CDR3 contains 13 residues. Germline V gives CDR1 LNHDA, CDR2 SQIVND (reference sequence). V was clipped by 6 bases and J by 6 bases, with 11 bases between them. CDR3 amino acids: CASSSLGAGELFF. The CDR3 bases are TGTGCCAGTAGCTCCTTGGGAGCCGGGGAGCTGTTTTTT.

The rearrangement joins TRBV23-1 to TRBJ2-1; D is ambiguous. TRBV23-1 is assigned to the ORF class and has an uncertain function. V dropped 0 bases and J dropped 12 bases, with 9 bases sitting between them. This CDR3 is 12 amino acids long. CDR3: CASSQSRWVQFF. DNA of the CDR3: TGCGCCAGCAGTCAATCACGGTGGGTGCAGTTCTTC.